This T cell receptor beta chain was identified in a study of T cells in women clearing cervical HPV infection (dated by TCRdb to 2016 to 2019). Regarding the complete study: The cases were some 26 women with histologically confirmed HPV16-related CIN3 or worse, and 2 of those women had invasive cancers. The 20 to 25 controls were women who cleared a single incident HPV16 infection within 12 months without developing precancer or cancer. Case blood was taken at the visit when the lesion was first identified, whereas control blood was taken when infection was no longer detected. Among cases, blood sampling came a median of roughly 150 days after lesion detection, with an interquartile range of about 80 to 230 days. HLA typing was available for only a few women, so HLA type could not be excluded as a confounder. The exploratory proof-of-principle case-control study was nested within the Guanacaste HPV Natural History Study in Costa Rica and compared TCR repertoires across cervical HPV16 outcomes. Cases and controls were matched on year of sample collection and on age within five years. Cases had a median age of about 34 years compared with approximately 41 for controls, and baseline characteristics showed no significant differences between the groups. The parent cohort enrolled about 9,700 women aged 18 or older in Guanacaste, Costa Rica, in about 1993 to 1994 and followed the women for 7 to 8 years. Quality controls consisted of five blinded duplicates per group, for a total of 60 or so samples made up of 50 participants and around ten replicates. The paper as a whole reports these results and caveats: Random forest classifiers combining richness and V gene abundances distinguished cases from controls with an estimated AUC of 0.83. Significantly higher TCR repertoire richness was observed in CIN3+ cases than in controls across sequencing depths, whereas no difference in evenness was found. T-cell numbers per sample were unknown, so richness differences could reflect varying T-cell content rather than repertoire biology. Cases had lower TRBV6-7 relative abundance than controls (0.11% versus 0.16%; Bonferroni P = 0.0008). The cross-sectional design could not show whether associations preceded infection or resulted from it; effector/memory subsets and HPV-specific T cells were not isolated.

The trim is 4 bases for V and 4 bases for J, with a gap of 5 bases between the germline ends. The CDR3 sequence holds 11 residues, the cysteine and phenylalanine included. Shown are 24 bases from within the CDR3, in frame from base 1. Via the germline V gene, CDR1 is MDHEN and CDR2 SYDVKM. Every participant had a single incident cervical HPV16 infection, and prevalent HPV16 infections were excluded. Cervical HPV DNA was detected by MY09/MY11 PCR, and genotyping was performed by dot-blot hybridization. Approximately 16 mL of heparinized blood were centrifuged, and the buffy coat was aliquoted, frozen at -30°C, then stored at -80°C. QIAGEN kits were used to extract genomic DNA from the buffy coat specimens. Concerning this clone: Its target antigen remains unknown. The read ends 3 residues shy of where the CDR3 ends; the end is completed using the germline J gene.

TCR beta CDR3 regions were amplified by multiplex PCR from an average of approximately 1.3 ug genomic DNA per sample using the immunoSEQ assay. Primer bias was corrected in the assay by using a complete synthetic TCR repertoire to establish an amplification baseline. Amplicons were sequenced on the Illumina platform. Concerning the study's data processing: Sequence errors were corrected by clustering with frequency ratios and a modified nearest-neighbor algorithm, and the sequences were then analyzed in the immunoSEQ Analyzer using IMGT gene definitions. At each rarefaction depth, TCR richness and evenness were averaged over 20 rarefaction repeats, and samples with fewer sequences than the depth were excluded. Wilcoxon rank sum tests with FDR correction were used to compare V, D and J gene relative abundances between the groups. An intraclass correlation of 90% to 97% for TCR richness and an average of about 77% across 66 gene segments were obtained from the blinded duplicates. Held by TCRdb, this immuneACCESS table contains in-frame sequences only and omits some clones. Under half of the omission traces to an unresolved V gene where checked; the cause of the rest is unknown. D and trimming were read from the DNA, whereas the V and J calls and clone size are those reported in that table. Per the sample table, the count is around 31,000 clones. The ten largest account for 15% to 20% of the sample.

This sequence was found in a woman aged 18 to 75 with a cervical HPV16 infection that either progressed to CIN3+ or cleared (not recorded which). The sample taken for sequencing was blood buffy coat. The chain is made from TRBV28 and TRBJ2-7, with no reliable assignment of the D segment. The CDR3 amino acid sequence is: CASSSSYEQYF. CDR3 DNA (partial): TGTGCCAGCAGTTCCTCTTACGAG.